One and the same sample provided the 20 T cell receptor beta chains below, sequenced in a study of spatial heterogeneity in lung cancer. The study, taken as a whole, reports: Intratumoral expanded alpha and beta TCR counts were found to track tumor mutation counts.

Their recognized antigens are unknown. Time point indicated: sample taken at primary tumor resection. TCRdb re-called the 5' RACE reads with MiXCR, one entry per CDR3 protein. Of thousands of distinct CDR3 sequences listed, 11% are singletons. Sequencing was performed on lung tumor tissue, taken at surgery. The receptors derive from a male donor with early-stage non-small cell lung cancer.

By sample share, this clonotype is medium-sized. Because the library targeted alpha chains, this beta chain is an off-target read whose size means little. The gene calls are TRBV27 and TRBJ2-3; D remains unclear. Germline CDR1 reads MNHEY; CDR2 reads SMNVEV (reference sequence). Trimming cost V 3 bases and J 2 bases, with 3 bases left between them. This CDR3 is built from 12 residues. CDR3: CASSFLTDTQYF. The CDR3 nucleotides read TGTGCCAGCAGTTTCCTCACAGATACGCAGTATTTT.

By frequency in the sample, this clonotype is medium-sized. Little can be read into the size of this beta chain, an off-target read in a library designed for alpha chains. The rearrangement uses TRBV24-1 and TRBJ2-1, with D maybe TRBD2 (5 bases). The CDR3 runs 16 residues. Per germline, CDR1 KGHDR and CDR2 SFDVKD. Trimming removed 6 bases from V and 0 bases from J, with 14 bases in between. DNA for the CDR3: TGTGCCACCAGTCGGGGAAGCGCCAGCTCCTACAATGAGCAGTTCTTC. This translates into CATSRGSASSYNEQFF.

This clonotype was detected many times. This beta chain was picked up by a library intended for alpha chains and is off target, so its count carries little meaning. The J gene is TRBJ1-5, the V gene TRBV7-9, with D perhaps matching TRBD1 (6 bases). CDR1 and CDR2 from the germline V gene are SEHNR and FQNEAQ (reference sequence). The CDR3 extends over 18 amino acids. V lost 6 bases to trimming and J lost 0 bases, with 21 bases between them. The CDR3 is CASRYRETVQYSNQPQHF. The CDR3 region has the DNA TGTGCCAGCAGATACAGGGAAACGGTCCAGTATAGCAATCAGCCCCAGCATTTT.

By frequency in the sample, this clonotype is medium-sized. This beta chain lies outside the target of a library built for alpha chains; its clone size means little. The chain's CDR3 is CASSESARDSPLHF. DNA for the CDR3: TGCGCCAGCAGTGAGTCGGCGAGGGATTCACCCCTCCACTTT. The chain has TRBV10-2 and TRBJ1-6; D gene uncertain. The CDR3 covers 14 residues. V gave up 0 bases and J gave up 8 bases, with 8 bases separating them. Looked up from germline, CDR1 is WSHSY and CDR2 is SAAADI.

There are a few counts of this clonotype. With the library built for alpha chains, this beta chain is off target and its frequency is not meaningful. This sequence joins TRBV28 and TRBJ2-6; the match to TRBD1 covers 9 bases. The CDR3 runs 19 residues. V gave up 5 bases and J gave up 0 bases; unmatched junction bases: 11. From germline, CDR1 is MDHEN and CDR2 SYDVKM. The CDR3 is CASSPDRGWTLSGANVLTF. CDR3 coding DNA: TGTGCCAGCAGTCCGGACAGGGGCTGGACGCTCTCTGGGGCCAACGTCCTGACTTTC.

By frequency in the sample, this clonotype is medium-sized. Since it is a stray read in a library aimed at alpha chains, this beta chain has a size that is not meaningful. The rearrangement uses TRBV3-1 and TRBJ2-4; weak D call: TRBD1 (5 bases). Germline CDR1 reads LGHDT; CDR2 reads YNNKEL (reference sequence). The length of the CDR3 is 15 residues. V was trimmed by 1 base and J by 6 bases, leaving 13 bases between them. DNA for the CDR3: TGTGCCAGCAGCCAAGCAGATAGGGGCCGAAACATTCAGTACTTC. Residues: CASSQADRGRNIQYF.

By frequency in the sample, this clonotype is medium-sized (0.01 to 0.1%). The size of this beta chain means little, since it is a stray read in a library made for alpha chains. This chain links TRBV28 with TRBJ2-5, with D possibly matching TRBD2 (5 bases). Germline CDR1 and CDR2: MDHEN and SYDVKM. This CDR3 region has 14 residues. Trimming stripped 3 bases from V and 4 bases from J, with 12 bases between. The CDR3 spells CASSFPGGSETQYF. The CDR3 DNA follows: TGTGCCAGCAGTTTCCCGGGCGGGTCAGAGACCCAGTACTTC.

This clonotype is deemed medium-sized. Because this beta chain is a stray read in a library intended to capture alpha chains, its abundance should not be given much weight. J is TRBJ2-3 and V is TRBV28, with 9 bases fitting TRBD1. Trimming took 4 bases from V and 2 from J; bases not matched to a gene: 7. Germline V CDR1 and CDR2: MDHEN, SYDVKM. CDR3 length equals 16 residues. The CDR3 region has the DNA TGTGCCAGCAGTTCGCCTGGGACAGGGTTCACAGATACGCAGTATTTT. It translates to CASSSPGTGFTDTQYF.

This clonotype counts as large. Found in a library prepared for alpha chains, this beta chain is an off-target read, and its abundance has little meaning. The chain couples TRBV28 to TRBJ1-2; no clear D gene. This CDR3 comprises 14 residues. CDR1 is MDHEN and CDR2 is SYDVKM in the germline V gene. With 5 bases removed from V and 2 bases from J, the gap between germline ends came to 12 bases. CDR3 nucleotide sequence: TGTGCCAGCAGTAAGATGGACGGAAACTATGGCTACACCTTC. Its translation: CASSKMDGNYGYTF.

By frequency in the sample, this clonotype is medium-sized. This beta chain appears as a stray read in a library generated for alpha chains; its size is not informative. CDR3 loop: CASSWATGVFHEQYF. The CDR3 nucleotides read TGTGCCAGCAGTTGGGCGACAGGAGTGTTCCACGAGCAGTACTTC. This rearrangement joins TRBV28 to TRBJ2-7; possibly TRBD1 for D (6 bases). Between the trimmed V and J ends, which lost 4 bases and 5 bases, there was a span of 18 bases. Germline CDR1 is MDHEN and CDR2 is SYDVKM. The CDR3 covers 15 residues.

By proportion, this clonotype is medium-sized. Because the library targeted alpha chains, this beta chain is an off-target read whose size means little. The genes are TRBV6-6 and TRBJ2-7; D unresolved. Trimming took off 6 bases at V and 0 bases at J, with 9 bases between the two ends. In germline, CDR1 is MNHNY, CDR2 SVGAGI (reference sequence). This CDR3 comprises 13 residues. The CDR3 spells CASRTESSYEQYF. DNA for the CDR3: TGTGCCAGCAGGACCGAGAGCTCCTACGAGCAGTACTTC.

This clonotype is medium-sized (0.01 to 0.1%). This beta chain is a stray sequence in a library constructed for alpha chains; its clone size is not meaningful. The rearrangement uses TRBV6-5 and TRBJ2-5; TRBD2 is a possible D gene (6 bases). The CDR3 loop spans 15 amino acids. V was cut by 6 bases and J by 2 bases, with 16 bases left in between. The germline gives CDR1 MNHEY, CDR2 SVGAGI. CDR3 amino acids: CASSHRGGGQETQYF. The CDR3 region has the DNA TGTGCCAGCAGCCACCGGGGAGGCGGACAAGAGACCCAGTACTTC.

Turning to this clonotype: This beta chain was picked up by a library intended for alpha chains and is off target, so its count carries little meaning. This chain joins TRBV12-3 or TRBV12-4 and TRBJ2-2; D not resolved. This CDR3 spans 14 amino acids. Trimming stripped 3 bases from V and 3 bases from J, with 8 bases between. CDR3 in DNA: TGTGCCAGCAGTTTGGGTCAATACACCGGGGAGCTGTTTTTT. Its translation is CASSLGQYTGELFF.

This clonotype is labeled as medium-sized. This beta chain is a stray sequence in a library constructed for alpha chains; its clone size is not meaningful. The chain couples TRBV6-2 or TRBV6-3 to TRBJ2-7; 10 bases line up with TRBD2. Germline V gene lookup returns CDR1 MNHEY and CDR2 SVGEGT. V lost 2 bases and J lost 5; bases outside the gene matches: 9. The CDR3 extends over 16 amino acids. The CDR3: CASSYGRSGGANEQYF. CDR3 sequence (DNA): TGTGCCAGCAGTTACGGTAGGAGCGGGGGGGCCAACGAGCAGTACTTC.

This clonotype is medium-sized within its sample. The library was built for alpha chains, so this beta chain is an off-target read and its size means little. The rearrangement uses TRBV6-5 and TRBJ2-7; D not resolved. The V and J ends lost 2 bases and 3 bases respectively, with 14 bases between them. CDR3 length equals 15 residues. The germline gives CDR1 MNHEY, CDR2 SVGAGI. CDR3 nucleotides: TGTGCCAGCAGTTACCAACCGGACGGAAGCTACGAGCAGTACTTC. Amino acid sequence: CASSYQPDGSYEQYF.

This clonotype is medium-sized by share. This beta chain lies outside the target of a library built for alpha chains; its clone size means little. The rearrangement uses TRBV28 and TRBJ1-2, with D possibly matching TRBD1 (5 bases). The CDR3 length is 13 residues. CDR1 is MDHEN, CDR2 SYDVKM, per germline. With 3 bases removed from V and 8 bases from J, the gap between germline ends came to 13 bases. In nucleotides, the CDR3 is TGTGCCAGCAGTTTGGGGGGGGACGACGGCTACACCTTC. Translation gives CASSLGGDDGYTF.

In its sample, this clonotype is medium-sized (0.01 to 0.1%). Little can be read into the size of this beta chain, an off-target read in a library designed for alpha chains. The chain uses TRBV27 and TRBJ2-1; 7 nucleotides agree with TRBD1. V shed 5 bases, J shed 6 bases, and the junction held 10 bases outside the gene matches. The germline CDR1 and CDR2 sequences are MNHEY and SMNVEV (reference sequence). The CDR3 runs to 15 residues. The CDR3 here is CASSRLQGILNEQFF. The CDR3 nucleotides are TGTGCCAGCAGTAGACTACAGGGGATTCTCAATGAGCAGTTCTTC.

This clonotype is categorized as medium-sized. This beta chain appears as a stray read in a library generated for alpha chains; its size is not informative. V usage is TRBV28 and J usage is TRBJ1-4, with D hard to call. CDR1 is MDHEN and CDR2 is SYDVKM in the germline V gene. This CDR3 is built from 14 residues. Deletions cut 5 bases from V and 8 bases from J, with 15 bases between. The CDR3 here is CASSMATVKEKLFF. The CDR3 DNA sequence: TGTGCCAGCAGTATGGCAACAGTCAAAGAAAAACTGTTTTTT.

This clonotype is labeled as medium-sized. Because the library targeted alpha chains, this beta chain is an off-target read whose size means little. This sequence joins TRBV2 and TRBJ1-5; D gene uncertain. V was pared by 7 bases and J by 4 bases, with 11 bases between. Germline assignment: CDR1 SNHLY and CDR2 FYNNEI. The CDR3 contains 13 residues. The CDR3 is CASTRQTNQPQHF. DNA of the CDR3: TGTGCCAGCACCAGGCAGACAAATCAGCCCCAGCATTTT.

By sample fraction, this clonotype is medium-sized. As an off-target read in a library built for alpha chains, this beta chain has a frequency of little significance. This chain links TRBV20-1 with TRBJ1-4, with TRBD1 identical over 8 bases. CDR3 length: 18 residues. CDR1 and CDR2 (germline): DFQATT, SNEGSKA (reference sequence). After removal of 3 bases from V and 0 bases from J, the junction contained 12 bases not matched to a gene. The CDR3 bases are TGCAGTGCTAGGGATGGACAGGGTCAAGCGGCAACTAATGAAAAACTGTTTTTT. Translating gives CSARDGQGQAATNEKLFF.